These T cell receptor beta chains were read from a single sample in a study of CD8+ T cells in alopecia areata. TCRdb's copy holds only in-frame clones and misses some; the assay was immunoSEQ multiplex PCR. The sample lists about 220,000 clones; approximately 57% were seen once. The sample consisted of CD4+ T cells sorted from blood, taken at week 4, from a patient treated with tofacitinib. These receptors were taken from a human donor with alopecia areata. Both conserved end residues are part of each CDR3. A D gene is named only where the DNA matches it firmly. Some rows have no size entry. The others give once, few or many, or a class for an expanded clone.

once | TRBJ2-1 | TRBV7-6 | . | TGTGCCAGCAGCTTATTCGGGGCTGAGGGCACCTACAATGAGCAGTTCTTC | CASSLFGAEGTYNEQFF
once | TRBJ2-1 | TRBV30 | TRBD1 | TGTGCCTGGAGTGTACAAGGGGGCCATCCCTACAATGAGCAGTTCTTC | CAWSVQGGHPYNEQFF
. | TRBJ1-2 | TRBV30 | TRBD1 | TGTGCCCGAGCGACAGGGTTGAACTATGGCTACACCTTC | CARATGLNYGYTF
few | TRBJ2-1 | TRBV7-3 | . | TGTGCCAGCAGTCCGACTAAGGACAATGAGCAGTTCTTC | CASSPTKDNEQFF
. | TRBJ2-5 | TRBV5-4 | TRBD2 | TGTGCCAGCAGCTCATCCGGGACTAGCGGGTTCCGACGGGAGACCCAGTACTTC | CASSSSGTSGFRRETQYF
. | TRBJ1-5 | TRBV19 | . | TGTGCCAGTAACCCAGGGAATAGCAATCAGCCCCAGCATTTT | CASNPGNSNQPQHF
. | TRBJ2-2 | TRBV29-1 | TRBD2 | TGCAGCGCCGGACTAGCGGGGGACACCGGGGAGCTGTTTTTT | CSAGLAGDTGELFF
few | TRBJ2-7 | TRBV14 | . | TGTGCCAGCAGCCAGGGTCCCTACGAGCAGTACTTC | CASSQGPYEQYF
few | TRBJ1-5 | TRBV10-3 | . | TGTGCCATCAGTGACTGGAACAGCGGGGAGCCCCAGCATTTT | CAISDWNSGEPQHF
. | TRBJ1-1 | TRBV29-1 | . | TGCAGCGTTCTTCCATTACTAATGAACACTGAAGCTTTCTTT | CSVLPLLMNTEAFF
. | TRBJ2-1 | TRBV7-8 | . | TGTGCCAGCCGCTCAGGGGAGTACAATGAGCAGTTCTTC | CASRSGEYNEQFF
. | TRBJ2-3 | TRBV7-2 | . | TGTGCCAGCATGCTCCAGGGCGCAGATACGCAGTATTTT | CASMLQGADTQYF
. | TRBJ1-2 | TRBV29-1 | . | TGCAGCGTCCCCGGGGGGGGAACGGGTGGCTACACCTTC | CSVPGGGTGGYTF
. | TRBJ1-1 | TRBV7-8 | . | TGTGCCAGCAGCTTAGACGGTCTTTTGGGCCTAGCTTTCTTT | CASSLDGLLGLAFF
. | TRBJ1-2 | TRBV14 | TRBD1 | TGTGCCAGCAGCCTAAAGACAGGGTCCTATGGCTACACCTTC | CASSLKTGSYGYTF
. | TRBJ1-2 | TRBV15 | TRBD1 | TGTGCCACCAGCAGAGGGGAGCAGGGGGCGAATGGCTACACCTTC | CATSRGEQGANGYTF
many | TRBJ1-2 | TRBV27 | . | TGTGCCAGCTCATTTGTACAGGGAAGTGGCTACACCTTC | CASSFVQGSGYTF
. | TRBJ1-5 | TRBV4-1 | . | TGCGCCAGCAGCCAAGGGGGAGTAGGTCTGGTGCCCCAGCATTTT | CASSQGGVGLVPQHF
. | TRBJ1-2 | TRBV5-1 | . | TGCGCCAGCAGCTTGGCCGATATCGCTAACTATGGCTACACCTTC | CASSLADIANYGYTF